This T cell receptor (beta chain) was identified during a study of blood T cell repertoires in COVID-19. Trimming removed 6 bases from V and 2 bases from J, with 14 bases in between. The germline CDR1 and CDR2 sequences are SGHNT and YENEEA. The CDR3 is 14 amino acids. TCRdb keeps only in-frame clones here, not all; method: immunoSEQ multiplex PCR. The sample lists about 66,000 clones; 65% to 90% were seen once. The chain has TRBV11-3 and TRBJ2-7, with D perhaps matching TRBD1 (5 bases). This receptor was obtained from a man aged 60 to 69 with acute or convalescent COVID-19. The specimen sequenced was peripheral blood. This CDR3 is CASSFRAGPYEQYF. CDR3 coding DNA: TGTGCCAGCAGTTTCAGGGCAGGGCCCTACGAGCAGTACTTC. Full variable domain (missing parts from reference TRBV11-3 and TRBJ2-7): EAGVVQSPRYKIIEKKQPVAFWCNPISGHNTLYWYLQNLGQGPELLIRYENEEAVDDSQLPKDRFSAERLKGVDSTLKIQPAELGDSAVYLCASSFRAGPYEQYFGPGTRLTVT.